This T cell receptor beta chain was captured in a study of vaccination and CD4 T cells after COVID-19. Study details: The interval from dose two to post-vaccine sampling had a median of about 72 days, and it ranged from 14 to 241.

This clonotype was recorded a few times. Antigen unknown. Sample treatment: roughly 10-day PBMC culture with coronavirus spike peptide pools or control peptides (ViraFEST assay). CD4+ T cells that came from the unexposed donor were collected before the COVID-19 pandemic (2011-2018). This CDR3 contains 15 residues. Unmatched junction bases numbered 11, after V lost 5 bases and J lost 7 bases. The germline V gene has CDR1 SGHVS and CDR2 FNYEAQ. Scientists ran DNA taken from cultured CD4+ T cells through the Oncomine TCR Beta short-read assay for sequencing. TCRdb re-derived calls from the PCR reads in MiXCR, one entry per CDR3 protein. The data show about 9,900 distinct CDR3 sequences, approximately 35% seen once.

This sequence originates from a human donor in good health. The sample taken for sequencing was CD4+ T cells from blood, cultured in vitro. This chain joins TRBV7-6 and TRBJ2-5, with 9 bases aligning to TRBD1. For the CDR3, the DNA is TGTGCCAGCAGCATCGCCGAGGGACAGGGAGGGACCCAGTACTTC. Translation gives CASSIAEGQGGTQYF.